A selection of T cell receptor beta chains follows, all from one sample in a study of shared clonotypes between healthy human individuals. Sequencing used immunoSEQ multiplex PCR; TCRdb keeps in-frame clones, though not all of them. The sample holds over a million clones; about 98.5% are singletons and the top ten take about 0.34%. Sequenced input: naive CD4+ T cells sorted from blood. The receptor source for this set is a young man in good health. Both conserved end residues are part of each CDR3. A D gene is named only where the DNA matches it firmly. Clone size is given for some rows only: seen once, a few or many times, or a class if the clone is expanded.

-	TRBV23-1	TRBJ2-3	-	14	CASSHGGWTYTQYF	TGCGCCAGCAGTCATGGGGGTTGGACTTATACGCAGTATTTT
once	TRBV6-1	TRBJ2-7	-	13	CASSSSGPYEQYF	TGTGCCAGCAGTAGTAGCGGTCCCTACGAGCAGTACTTC
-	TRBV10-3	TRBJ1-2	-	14	CAITSGGSLYGYTF	TGTGCCATCACCAGCGGGGGCAGCCTCTATGGCTACACCTTC
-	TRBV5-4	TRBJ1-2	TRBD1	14	CASSLTGANYGYTF	TGTGCCAGCAGCTTGACAGGGGCTAACTATGGCTACACCTTC
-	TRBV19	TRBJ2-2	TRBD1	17	CASSILRGTGSGGELFF	TGTGCCAGTAGTATTCTTAGAGGGACAGGGTCCGGCGGGGAGCTGTTTTTT
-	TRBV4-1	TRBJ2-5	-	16	CASSQETWGAQETQYF	TGCGCCAGCAGCCAAGAAACGTGGGGGGCCCAAGAGACCCAGTACTTC
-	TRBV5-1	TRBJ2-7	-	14	CASSLVPAAYEQYF	TGCGCCAGCAGCTTGGTTCCGGCCGCCTACGAGCAGTACTTC
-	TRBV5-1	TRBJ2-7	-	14	CASSPVRSSYEQYF	TGCGCCAGCAGCCCGGTTAGGAGCTCCTACGAGCAGTACTTC
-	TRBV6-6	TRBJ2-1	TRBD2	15	CASSLLAEPYNEQFF	TGTGCCAGCAGTTTACTAGCGGAACCCTACAATGAGCAGTTCTTC
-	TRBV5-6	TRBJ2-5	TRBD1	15	CASSLVTGTGETQYF	TGTGCCAGCAGCTTGGTTACTGGGACAGGAGAGACCCAGTACTTC
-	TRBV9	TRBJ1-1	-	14	CASSVDGQRTEAFF	TGTGCCAGCAGCGTAGATGGTCAGCGAACTGAAGCTTTCTTT
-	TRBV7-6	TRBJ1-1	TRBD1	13	CASMSDRDTEAFF	TGTGCCAGCATGTCCGACAGGGACACTGAAGCTTTCTTT
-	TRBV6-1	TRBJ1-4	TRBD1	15	CASSKTGATNEKLFF	TGTGCCAGCAGTAAAACAGGGGCTACTAATGAAAAACTGTTTTTT
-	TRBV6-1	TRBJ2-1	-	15	CASRTRGPPYNEQFF	TGTGCCAGCAGAACCAGGGGTCCGCCCTACAATGAGCAGTTCTTC
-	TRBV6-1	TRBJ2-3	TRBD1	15	CASSDQDRGSDTQYF	TGTGCCAGCAGTGACCAGGACAGGGGGTCGGATACGCAGTATTTT
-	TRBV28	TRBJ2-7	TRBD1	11	CATGQGVGQYF	TGTGCCACCGGACAGGGGGTAGGGCAGTACTTC
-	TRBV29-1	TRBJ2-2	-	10	CSVRSGELFF	TGCAGCGTTAGATCCGGGGAGCTGTTTTTT